The 21 T cell receptor beta chains below come from one sample, sequenced in a study of blood T cell repertoires in COVID-19. Produced via immunoSEQ multiplex PCR; TCRdb's table is partial and in-frame only. Of some 270,000 clones in the sample, roughly four fifths were seen once. The specimen sequenced was peripheral blood. The origin of the receptors is a person aged 70 to 79 with COVID-19, enrolled during active disease.

The chain links TRBV24-1 to TRBJ2-2; 8 bases map to TRBD1. V was clipped by 9 bases and J by 4 bases; unmatched bases: 6. Germline V gene lookup returns CDR1 KGHDR and CDR2 SFDVKD. The CDR3 runs 14 residues. CDR3 nucleotides: TGTGCCACCGGCATTACAGGGGGCACCGGGGAGCTGTTTTTT. Translated: CATGITGGTGELFF.

This clone appeared once. V usage is TRBV5-5 and J usage is TRBJ2-7, with 10 bases matching TRBD1. Germline trimming cut 4 bases from V and 7 bases from J; bases unmatched to any gene: 8. The CDR3 covers 14 residues. CDR1 and CDR2 from the germline V gene are SGHKS and YYEKEE (reference sequence). CDR3 region: CASSIDRGPGEQYF. CDR3 DNA sequence: TGTGCCAGCAGCATTGACAGGGGGCCTGGGGAGCAGTACTTC.

Here the CDR3 DNA reads TGTGCCAGCAGTTTCGTAGGACACCAAAACTACGAGCAGTACTTC. Its translation is CASSFVGHQNYEQYF. This chain connects TRBV28 to TRBJ2-7; TRBD1 is a possible D gene (5 bases). Trimming pared 3 bases from V and 3 bases from J, leaving 15 bases between. In germline, CDR1 is MDHEN, CDR2 SYDVKM. The CDR3 length is 15 residues.

This chain uses TRBV6-5 with TRBJ2-1; 15 bases map to TRBD2. There are 16 residues in the CDR3. The trim removed 2 bases at V and 5 bases at J, leaving 1 base unmatched. CDR1 is MNHEY, CDR2 SVGAGI, per germline. The CDR3, as DNA: TGTGCCAGCAGTTACGGACTAGCGGGAGGGAACAATGAGCAGTTCTTC. It encodes CASSYGLAGGNNEQFF.

V and J are TRBV19 and TRBJ2-3; possibly TRBD1 for D (5 bases). Trimming took 4 bases from V and 3 from J, leaving 11 bases between them. The length of the CDR3 is 14 residues. Germline CDR1 and CDR2: LNHDA and SQIVND (reference sequence). CDR3 loop: CASSRSGRTDTQYF. The CDR3 coding sequence is TGTGCCAGTAGTAGGTCAGGGCGGACAGATACGCAGTATTTT. The full variable domain, with the rest looked up from reference TRBV19 and TRBJ2-3, is DGGITQSPKYLFRKEGQNVTLSCEQNLNHDAMYWYRQDPGQGLRLIYYSQIVNDFQKGDIAEGYSVSREKKESFPLTVTSAQKNPTAFYLCASSRSGRTDTQYFGPGTRLTVL.

The V and J genes are TRBV28 and TRBJ1-1, with D perhaps matching TRBD1 (6 bases). Germline loops: CDR1 MDHEN, CDR2 SYDVKM. The CDR3 length is 18 residues. Trimming removed 2 bases at V and 3 bases at J, with 22 bases between. The DNA of the CDR3 is TGTGCCAGCAGTTTAAAATCGGGCGGACTCAGGGGCCACACTGAAGCTTTCTTT. Protein product: CASSLKSGGLRGHTEAFF.

V and J are TRBV19 and TRBJ2-4, with a weak D call TRBD1 (5 bases). Trimming left V 2 bases short and J 1 base short, with 12 bases between. Germline V CDR1 and CDR2: LNHDA, SQIVND (reference sequence). The CDR3 is made up of 16 amino acids. CDR3 amino acids: CASSIQGDSAKNIQYF. The CDR3 bases are TGTGCCAGTAGTATACAGGGTGACTCGGCCAAAAACATTCAGTACTTC.

This rearrangement joins TRBV3-1 (or the pseudogene TRBV3-2) to TRBJ2-2; D gene uncertain. Germline CDR1 and CDR2: LGHDT and YNNKEL (reference sequence). Trimming took off 0 bases at V and 6 bases at J, with 8 bases between the two ends. There are 14 residues in the CDR3. As DNA, the CDR3 is TGTGCCAGCAGCCAAGATAGCTCTTCCGGGGAGCTGTTTTTT. It translates to CASSQDSSSGELFF.

This chain uses TRBV28 with TRBJ1-2; 7 nucleotides match TRBD1. The J segment lost 4 bases and the V segment lost 5 bases, leaving 10 bases of the junction unmatched. This CDR3 comprises 15 residues. Germline V lookup: CDR1 MDHEN, CDR2 SYDVKM. CDR3 sequence: CASSPPPGGSYGYTF. CDR3 nucleotides: TGTGCCAGCAGTCCACCCCCAGGGGGTAGCTATGGCTACACCTTC.

The chain uses TRBV6-5 and TRBJ1-3; 10 bases are shared with TRBD1. Germline values: CDR1 MNHEY, CDR2 SVGAGI. The CDR3 has 15 residues. The V gene end was trimmed by 4 bases and the J gene end by 3 bases; junction bases not matched to a gene: 3. This CDR3 reads CASSWTGGGGNTIYF. The CDR3 DNA sequence: TGTGCCAGCAGTTGGACAGGGGGAGGTGGAAACACCATATATTTT.

The chain recombines TRBV11-3 with TRBJ1-1, with D possibly being TRBD1 (5 bases). Germline-derived CDR1 and CDR2 are SGHNT and YENEEA. Trimming took 3 bases from V and 1 from J, leaving 6 bases between them. This CDR3 is 13 amino acids long. The DNA for the CDR3 is TGTGCCAGCAGCTTGACAGCGAACACTGAAGCTTTCTTT. Protein sequence: CASSLTANTEAFF.

The V call is TRBV11-3, the J call TRBJ2-2; weak D call: TRBD2 (5 bases). V lost 5 bases, J lost 2 bases, and 15 bases lay in between. The CDR3 totals 16 residues. Germline CDR1 and CDR2: SGHNT and YENEEA. CDR3 region: CASSTPTSVNTGELFF. CDR3 DNA: TGTGCCAGCAGCACACCCACTAGTGTTAACACCGGGGAGCTGTTTTTT.

CDR3 residues: CASSRGSFYNEQFF. The CDR3 nucleotides are TGTGCCAGTAGCAGGGGTTCGTTCTACAATGAGCAGTTCTTC. The chain employs TRBV19 and TRBJ2-1; D is possibly TRBD1 (6 bases). Germline loops: CDR1 LNHDA, CDR2 SQIVND (reference sequence). The CDR3 covers 14 residues. V was pared by 6 bases and J by 3 bases, with 12 bases between.

The V gene is TRBV5-6, the J gene TRBJ1-1; D might be TRBD1 (5 bases). The CDR3 totals 15 residues. Germline lookup yields CDR1 SGHDT and CDR2 YYEEEE. V was shortened by 0 bases and J by 3 bases, with 12 bases between the two germline ends. The CDR3 sequence: CASSLVGGGDTEAFF. As DNA, the CDR3 is TGTGCCAGCAGCTTGGTGGGGGGTGGTGACACTGAAGCTTTCTTT.

The V and J genes are TRBV27 and TRBJ1-4, with D possibly matching TRBD1 (6 bases). Trimming left V 5 bases short and J 4 bases short, with 14 bases between. The CDR3 runs to 15 residues. The V gene's germline CDR1 is MNHEY and CDR2 SMNVEV (reference sequence). The CDR3 DNA reads as TGTGCCAGCAGTGCTATCACAGGGATTAATGAAAAACTGTTTTTT. Translation: CASSAITGINEKLFF.

This chain links TRBV6-5 with TRBJ1-4, with a weak D call TRBD1 (5 bases). V was cut by 3 bases and J by 7 bases, with 9 bases left in between. Germline V lookup: CDR1 MNHEY, CDR2 SVGAGI. This CDR3 comprises 13 residues. The CDR3: CASSYDGAEKLFF. The CDR3 nucleotides read TGTGCCAGCAGTTATGATGGGGCTGAAAAACTGTTTTTT.

This chain uses TRBV19 with TRBJ2-3; 8 bases align to TRBD2. V lost 1 base, J lost 2 bases, and 2 bases stayed unmatched. Germline CDR1 LNHDA, CDR2 SQIVND (reference sequence). This CDR3 has 15 residues. CDR3 nucleotides: TGTGCCAGTAGTATAGGAGCGGGGGTCACAGATACGCAGTATTTT. This codes for CASSIGAGVTDTQYF. Complete variable domain (other parts from reference TRBV19 and TRBJ2-3): DGGITQSPKYLFRKEGQNVTLSCEQNLNHDAMYWYRQDPGQGLRLIYYSQIVNDFQKGDIAEGYSVSREKKESFPLTVTSAQKNPTAFYLCASSIGAGVTDTQYFGPGTRLTVL.

The genes are TRBV5-1 and TRBJ2-1; 10 bases align to TRBD1. Germline V lookup: CDR1 SGHRS, CDR2 YFSETQ. The CDR3 runs to 16 residues. V trimming: 2 bases; J trimming: 5 bases; junction bases outside the gene matches: 7. The CDR3: CASSFRGQGWNNEQFF. In DNA, the CDR3 is TGCGCCAGCAGCTTTAGGGGACAGGGGTGGAACAATGAGCAGTTCTTC.

This clone was counted between two and nine times. The chain has TRBV7-3 and TRBJ2-1, with 7 bases identical to TRBD1. The V gene end was trimmed by 5 bases and the J gene end by 4 bases; junction bases not matched to a gene: 8. The germline gives CDR1 SGHTA, CDR2 FQGTGA. The CDR3 sequence is 15 residues long. The CDR3 region is CASSEGSGGYNEQFF. Here the CDR3 DNA reads TGTGCCAGCAGCGAGGGGTCAGGGGGTTACAATGAGCAGTTCTTC.

This chain joins TRBV7-8 and TRBJ1-3; the D gene is possibly TRBD1 (5 bases). The V gene's germline CDR1 is SGHVS and CDR2 FQNEAQ. V lost 1 base and J 2 bases, leaving 15 bases between the germline ends. The CDR3 totals 17 residues. CDR3 sequence: CASSLGQSGVAGNTIYF. DNA of the CDR3: TGTGCCAGCAGCTTAGGACAGAGTGGGGTGGCTGGAAACACCATATATTTT.

The chain combines TRBV2 with TRBJ2-1; D may correspond to TRBD1 or TRBD2 (6 bases each). Trimming shortened V by 10 bases and J by 4 bases, and 20 bases separated the two germline ends. The CDR3 loop spans 15 amino acids. Germline CDR1 SNHLY, CDR2 FYNNEI. This chain's CDR3 is CANRDSGLRYNEQFF. For the CDR3, the DNA is TGTGCCAACAGGGACTCGGGACTGAGATACAATGAGCAGTTCTTC. The variable domain in full, completed from reference TRBV2 and TRBJ2-1, reads EPEVTQTPSHQVTQMGQEVILRCVPISNHLYFYWYRQILGQKVEFLVSFYNNEISEKSEIFDDQFSVERPDGSNFTLKIRSTKLEDSAMYFCANRDSGLRYNEQFFGPGTRLTVL.